The 5 T cell receptor beta chains presented below share a single source sample, sequenced in a study of T cells in Graves' hyperthyroidism and ophthalmopathy. Regions amplified from RNA transcripts were the TCR beta CDR3 regions. In the first-round RT-PCR of the TCR CDR3, the HTBI primer set was used. MiXCR was run by TCRdb on the multiplex PCR reads, yielding one entry per CDR3 protein. The table lists under 300,000 distinct CDR3 sequences, 20% to 25% of them singletons. Sequences were obtained from blood. Receptor source: a man aged 40-49 years with Graves' hyperthyroidism that later progressed to Graves' ophthalmopathy.

This clonotype was seen at least ten times. V usage is TRBV7-9 and J usage is TRBJ2-4; D is unresolved. This CDR3 region has 13 residues. Between the trimmed V and J ends, which lost 1 base and 1 base, there was a span of 2 bases. Germline CDR1 SEHNR, CDR2 FQNEAQ (reference sequence). The CDR3 loop reads CASSLGAKNIQYF. CDR3 in DNA: TGTGCCAGCAGCTTAGGGGCCAAAAACATTCAGTACTTC.

This clonotype was observed many times. This rearrangement joins TRBV5-1 to TRBJ2-5; possible D gene TRBD1, 6 bases. CDR1 and CDR2 from the germline V gene are SGHRS and YFSETQ. This CDR3 has 15 residues. The germline V and J ends were trimmed by 0 bases and 4 bases, with 13 bases remaining between them. The CDR3 reads CASSLAGATAETQYF. Written as DNA, the CDR3 is TGCGCCAGCAGCTTGGCAGGGGCGACGGCAGAGACCCAGTACTTC.

This clonotype has more than one count but fewer than ten. The chain joins TRBV29-1 to TRBJ2-3, with a tentative D call TRBD2 (5 bases). The CDR3 is 13 residues long. The ends were cut back, 5 bases at V and 6 bases at J, with 15 bases in the middle. In germline, CDR1 is SQVTM, CDR2 ANQGSEA. Here the CDR3 DNA reads TGCAGCGTTCTACTAGTTTTTCCCGATACGCAGTATTTT. Translating it yields CSVLLVFPDTQYF.

This clonotype was counted at least ten times. The chain employs TRBV19 and TRBJ2-7; maybe TRBD1 (6 bases). The germline gives CDR1 LNHDA, CDR2 SQIVND (reference sequence). Deletions cut 5 bases from V and 2 bases from J, with 13 bases between. CDR3 length equals 14 residues. CDR3 sequence: CASSVGQRTYEQYF. CDR3 in DNA: TGTGCCAGTAGTGTAGGACAGCGGACCTACGAGCAGTACTTC.

Ten or more counts support this clonotype. This chain links TRBV29-1 with TRBJ1-1, with D tentatively TRBD1 (5 bases). Trimming took 4 bases from V and 0 from J, leaving 9 bases between them. Germline V CDR1 and CDR2: SQVTM, ANQGSEA. The CDR3 sequence is 13 residues long. The CDR3 DNA reads as TGCAGCGTTGGGGGCAGAATGAACACTGAAGCTTTCTTT. Its protein product is CSVGGRMNTEAFF.